This TCR beta chain stems from a study of spatial heterogeneity in lung cancer. Findings and limits, study-wide: In blood, ubiquitous expanded tumor TCRs appeared more at resection than follow-up.

The time point denotes: sample taken at primary tumor resection. Tumor, nontumor lung or frozen PBMC supplied whole RNA that was sequenced unsorted. About this clonotype itself: The target antigen is unknown. A much more abundant neighbour one base away suggests this may be a read error.

On each TCR cDNA molecule, a unique molecular identifier was present. TCRdb reanalysed the 5' RACE reads using MiXCR and keeps one entry per CDR3 protein. The table includes approximately 11,000 distinct CDR3 sequences, 5.5% to 7.5% detected once. Here the sequenced sample was PBMCs, taken at surgery. This receptor was taken from a male donor with early-stage non-small cell lung cancer.

DNA for the CDR3: TGTGCCAGCAGCCTGGGACAGGCCTTTGAGGTTATTCAGTACTTC. This encodes CASSLGQAFEVIQYF. This chain connects TRBV11-2 to TRBJ2-4; 8 bases line up with TRBD1. The V and J ends lost 5 bases and 10 bases, in that order; junction bases with no gene match: 13. The CDR3 has 15 residues. Germline CDR1 SGHAT, CDR2 FQNNGV.